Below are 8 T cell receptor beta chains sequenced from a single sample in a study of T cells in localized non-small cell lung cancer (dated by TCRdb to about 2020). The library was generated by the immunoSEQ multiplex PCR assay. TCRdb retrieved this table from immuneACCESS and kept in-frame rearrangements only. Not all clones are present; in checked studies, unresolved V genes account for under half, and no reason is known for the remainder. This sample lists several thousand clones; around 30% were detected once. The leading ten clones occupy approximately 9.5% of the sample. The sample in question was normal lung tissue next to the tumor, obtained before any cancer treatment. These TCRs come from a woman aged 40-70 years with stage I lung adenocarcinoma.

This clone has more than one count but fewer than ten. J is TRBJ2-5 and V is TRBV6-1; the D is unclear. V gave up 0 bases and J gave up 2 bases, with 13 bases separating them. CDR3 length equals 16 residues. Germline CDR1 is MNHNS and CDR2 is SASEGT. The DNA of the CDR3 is TGTGCCAGCAGTGAAGCAGGGATGGCCGGGCAAGAGACCCAGTACTTC. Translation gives CASSEAGMAGQETQYF.

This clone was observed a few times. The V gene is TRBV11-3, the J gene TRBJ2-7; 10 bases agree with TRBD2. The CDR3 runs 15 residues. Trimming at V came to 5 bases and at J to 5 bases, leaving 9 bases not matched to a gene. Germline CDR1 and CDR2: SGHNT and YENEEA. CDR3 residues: CASSQGLAISHEQYF. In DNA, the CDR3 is TGTGCCAGCAGCCAGGGACTAGCGATTTCCCACGAGCAGTACTTC.

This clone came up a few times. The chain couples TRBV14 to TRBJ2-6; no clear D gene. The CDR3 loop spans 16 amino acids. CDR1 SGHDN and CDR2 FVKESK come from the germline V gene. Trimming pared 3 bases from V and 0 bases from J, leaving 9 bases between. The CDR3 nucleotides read TGTGCCAGCAGCCAGTTAGTCCTCTCTGGGGCCAACGTCCTGACTTTC. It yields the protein CASSQLVLSGANVLTF. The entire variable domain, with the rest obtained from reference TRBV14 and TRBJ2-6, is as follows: EAGVTQFPSHSVIEKGQTVTLRCDPISGHDNLYWYRRVMGKEIKFLLHFVKESKQDESGMPNNRFLAERTGGTYSTLKVQPAELEDSGVYFCASSQLVLSGANVLTFGAGSRLTVL.

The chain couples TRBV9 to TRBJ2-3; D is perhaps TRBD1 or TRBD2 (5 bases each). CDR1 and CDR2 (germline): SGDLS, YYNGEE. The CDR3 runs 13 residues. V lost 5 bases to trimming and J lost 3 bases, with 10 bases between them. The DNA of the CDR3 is TGTGCCAGCAGTAGGGACCCAACAGATACGCAGTATTTT. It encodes CASSRDPTDTQYF.

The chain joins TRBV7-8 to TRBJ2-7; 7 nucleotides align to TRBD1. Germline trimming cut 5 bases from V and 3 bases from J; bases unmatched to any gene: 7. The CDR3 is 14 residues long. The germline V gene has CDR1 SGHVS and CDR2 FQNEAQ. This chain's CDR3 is CASSIQGQIYEQYF. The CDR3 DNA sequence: TGTGCCAGCAGCATACAGGGACAGATCTACGAGCAGTACTTC. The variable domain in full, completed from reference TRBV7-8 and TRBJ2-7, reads GAGVSQSPRYKVAKRGQDVALRCDPISGHVSLFWYQQALGQGPEFLTYFQNEAQLDKSGLPSDRFFAERPEGSVSTLKIQRTQQEDSAVYLCASSIQGQIYEQYFGPGTRLTVT.

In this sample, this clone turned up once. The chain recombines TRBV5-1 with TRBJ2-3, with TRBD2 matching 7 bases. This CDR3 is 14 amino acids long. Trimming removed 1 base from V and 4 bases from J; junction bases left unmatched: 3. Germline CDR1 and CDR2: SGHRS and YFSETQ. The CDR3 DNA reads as TGCGCCAGCAGCTTGACTAGCGATGCAGATACGCAGTATTTT. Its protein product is CASSLTSDADTQYF.

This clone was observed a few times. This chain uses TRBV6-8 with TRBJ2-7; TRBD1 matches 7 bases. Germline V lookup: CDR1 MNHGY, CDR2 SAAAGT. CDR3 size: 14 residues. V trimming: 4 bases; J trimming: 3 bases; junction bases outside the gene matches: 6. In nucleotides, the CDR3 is TGTGCCAGCAGTTCAGGACAGGCCCTCTACGAGCAGTACTTC. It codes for CASSSGQALYEQYF.

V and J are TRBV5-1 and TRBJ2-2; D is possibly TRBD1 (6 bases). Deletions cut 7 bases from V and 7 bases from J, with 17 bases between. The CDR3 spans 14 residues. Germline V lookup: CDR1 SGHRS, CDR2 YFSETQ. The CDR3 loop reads CASRYTGQIGELFF. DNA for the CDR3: TGCGCCAGCCGATACACTGGACAGATCGGGGAGCTGTTTTTT.